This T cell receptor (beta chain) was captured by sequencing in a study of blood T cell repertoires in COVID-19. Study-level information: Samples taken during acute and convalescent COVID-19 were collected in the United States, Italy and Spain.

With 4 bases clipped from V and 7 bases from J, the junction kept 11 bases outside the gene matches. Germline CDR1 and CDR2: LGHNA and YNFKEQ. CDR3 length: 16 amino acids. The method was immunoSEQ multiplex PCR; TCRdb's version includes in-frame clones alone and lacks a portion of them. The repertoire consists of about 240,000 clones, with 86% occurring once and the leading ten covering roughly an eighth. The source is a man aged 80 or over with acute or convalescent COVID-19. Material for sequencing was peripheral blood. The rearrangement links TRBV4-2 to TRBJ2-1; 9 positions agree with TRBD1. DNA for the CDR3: TGTGCCAGCAGCCCTAGAGGGGACAGGGTGGGGAATGAGCAGTTCTTC. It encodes CASSPRGDRVGNEQFF.